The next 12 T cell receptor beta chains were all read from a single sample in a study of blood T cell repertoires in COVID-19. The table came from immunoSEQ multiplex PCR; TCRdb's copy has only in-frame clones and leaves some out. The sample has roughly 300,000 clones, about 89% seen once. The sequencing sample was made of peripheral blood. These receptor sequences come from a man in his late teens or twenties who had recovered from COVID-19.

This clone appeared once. The CDR3, as DNA: TGTGCCAGCTCACCAAACAGGGACAACGAGCAGTACTTC. Protein sequence: CASSPNRDNEQYF. The rearrangement links TRBV18 to TRBJ2-7, with a tentative D call TRBD1 (6 bases). The CDR3 runs to 13 residues. V gave up 2 bases and J gave up 5 bases, with 10 bases separating them. Germline V CDR1 and CDR2: KGHSH, LQKENI.

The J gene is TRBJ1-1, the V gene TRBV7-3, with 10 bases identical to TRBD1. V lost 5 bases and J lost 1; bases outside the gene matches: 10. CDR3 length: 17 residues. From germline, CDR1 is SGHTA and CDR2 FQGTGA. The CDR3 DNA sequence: TGTGCCAGCAGCCCGGGAGGGACAGGGGTCTCGAACACTGAAGCTTTCTTT. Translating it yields CASSPGGTGVSNTEAFF.

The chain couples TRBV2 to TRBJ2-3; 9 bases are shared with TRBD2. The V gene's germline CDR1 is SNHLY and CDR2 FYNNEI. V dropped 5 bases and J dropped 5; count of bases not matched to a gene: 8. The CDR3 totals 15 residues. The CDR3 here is CASSRRTSVGDTQYF. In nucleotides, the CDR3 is TGTGCCAGCAGTAGACGGACTAGCGTGGGAGATACGCAGTATTTT.

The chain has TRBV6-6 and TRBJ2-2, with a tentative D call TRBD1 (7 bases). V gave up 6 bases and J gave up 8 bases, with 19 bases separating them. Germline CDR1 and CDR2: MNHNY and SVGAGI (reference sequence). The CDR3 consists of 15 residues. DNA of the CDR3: TGTGCCAGCAGCGAATGGACAGGCGGGGCGGGGGAGCTGTTTTTT. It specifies CASSEWTGGAGELFF.

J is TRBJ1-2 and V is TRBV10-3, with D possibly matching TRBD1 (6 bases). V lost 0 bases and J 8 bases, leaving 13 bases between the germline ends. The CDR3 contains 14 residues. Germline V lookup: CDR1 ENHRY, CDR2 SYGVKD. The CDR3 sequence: CAISESQGSRGYTF. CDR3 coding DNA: TGTGCCATCAGTGAGTCTCAGGGGAGTCGGGGCTACACCTTC.

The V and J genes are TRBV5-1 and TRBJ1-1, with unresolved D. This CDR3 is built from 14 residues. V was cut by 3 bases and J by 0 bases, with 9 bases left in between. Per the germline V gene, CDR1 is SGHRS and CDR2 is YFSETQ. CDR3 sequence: CASSWKDMNTEAFF. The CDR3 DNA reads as TGCGCCAGCAGCTGGAAAGACATGAACACTGAAGCTTTCTTT.

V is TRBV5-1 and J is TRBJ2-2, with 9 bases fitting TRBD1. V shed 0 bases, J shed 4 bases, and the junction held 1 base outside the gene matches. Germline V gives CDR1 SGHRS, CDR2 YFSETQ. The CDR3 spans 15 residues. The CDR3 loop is CASSLDRGPTGELFF. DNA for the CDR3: TGCGCCAGCAGCTTGGACAGGGGGCCCACCGGGGAGCTGTTTTTT.

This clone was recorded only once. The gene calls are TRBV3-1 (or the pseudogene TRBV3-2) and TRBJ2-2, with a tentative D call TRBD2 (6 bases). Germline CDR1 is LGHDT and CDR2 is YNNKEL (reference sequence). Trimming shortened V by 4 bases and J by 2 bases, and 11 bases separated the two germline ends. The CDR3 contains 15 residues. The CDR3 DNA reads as TGTGCCAGCAGCCGTAGTAGCGGAAACACCGGGGAGCTGTTTTTT. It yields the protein CASSRSSGNTGELFF.

This chain's CDR3 is CSAPGWDTEAFF. The CDR3 region has the DNA TGCAGCGCGCCAGGGTGGGACACTGAAGCTTTCTTT. V gene TRBV29-1 combines with J gene TRBJ1-1, with a tentative D call TRBD1 (5 bases). The CDR3 loop spans 12 amino acids. Trimming removed 7 bases at V and 3 bases at J, with 12 bases between. Germline CDR1 is SQVTM and CDR2 is ANQGSEA.

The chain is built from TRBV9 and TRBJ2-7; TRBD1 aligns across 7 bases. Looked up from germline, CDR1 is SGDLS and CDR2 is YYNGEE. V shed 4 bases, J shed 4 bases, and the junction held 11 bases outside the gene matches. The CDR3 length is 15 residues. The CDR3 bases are TGTGCCAGCAGCACCACCGGGACAGCGGCTTACGAGCAGTACTTC. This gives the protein CASSTTGTAAYEQYF.

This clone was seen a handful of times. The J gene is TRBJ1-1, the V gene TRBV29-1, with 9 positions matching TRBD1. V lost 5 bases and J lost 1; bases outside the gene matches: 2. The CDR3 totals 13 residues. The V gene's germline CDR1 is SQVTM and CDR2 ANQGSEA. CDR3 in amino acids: CSVNRGPNTEAFF. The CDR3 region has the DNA TGCAGCGTTAACAGGGGGCCGAACACTGAAGCTTTCTTT. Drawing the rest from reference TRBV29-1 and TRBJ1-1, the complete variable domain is SAVISQKPSRDICQRGTSLTIQCQVDSQVTMMFWYRQQPGQSLTLIATANQGSEATYESGFVIDKFPISRPNLTFSTLTVSNMSPEDSSIYLCSVNRGPNTEAFFGQGTRLTVV.

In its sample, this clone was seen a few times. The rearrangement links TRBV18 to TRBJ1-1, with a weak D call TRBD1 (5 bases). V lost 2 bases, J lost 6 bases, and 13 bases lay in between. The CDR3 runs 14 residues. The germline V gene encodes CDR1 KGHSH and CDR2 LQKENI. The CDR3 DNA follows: TGTGCCAGCTCACCATCTGACAGCAACTCTGAAGCTTTCTTT. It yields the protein CASSPSDSNSEAFF.